The 22 T cell receptor beta chains below were found in one sample sequenced in a study of cytomegalovirus exposure and HLA in healthy donors (TCRdb year 2017). Library method: the immunoSEQ multiplex PCR assay. For the multiplex PCR, a mixture combining 60 forward primers for TCR Vbeta segments and 13 reverse primers for TCR Jbeta segments was used. TCRdb mirrors the immuneACCESS table, restricted to in-frame sequences. Some clones are absent from its copies; in checked studies, under half trace to an unresolved V gene, and the reason for the others is unknown. This sample lists 150,000 to 180,000 clones; roughly 80% were detected once. Of the sample, 4% is held by the ten largest clones. Input material: PBMCs. Receptors originate from a woman between 40 and 55 years old in good health and CMV-seronegative.

This clone appeared a single time. CDR3 DNA sequence: TGTGCCTGGGCACCGAGGGGACAGGGCAATCAGCCCCAGCATTTT. Its translation: CAWAPRGQGNQPQHF. This chain connects TRBV30 to TRBJ1-5, with 8 bases fitting TRBD1. CDR1 and CDR2 (germline): GTSNPN, SVGIG (reference sequence). After removal of 5 bases from V and 2 bases from J, the junction contained 8 bases not matched to a gene. This CDR3 is 15 amino acids long.

The chain has TRBV28 and TRBJ2-7, with 9 nucleotides matching TRBD1. The CDR3 consists of 15 residues. The V segment lost 1 base and the J segment 5 bases; nucleotides outside the gene matches: 6. Germline loops: CDR1 MDHEN, CDR2 SYDVKM. CDR3 DNA: TGTGCCAGCAGTTTATCGGACAGGGGACTGAACGAGCAGTACTTC. It translates to CASSLSDRGLNEQYF.

The chain has TRBV5-1 and TRBJ1-1; D unresolved. The CDR3 is 13 residues long. CDR1 and CDR2 from the germline V gene are SGHRS and YFSETQ. The V end lost 2 bases, the J end lost 5 bases, and 10 bases lay between the germline ends. The chain's CDR3 is CASSFGGPTEAFF. The CDR3 coding sequence is TGCGCCAGCAGCTTCGGAGGCCCAACTGAAGCTTTCTTT.

V gene TRBV6-5 combines with J gene TRBJ1-3; D unclear. V was pared by 2 bases and J by 2 bases, with 4 bases between. CDR1 is MNHEY and CDR2 is SVGAGI in the germline V gene. CDR3 size: 13 residues. In nucleotides, the CDR3 is TGTGCCAGCAGTTACAAGCCTGGAAACACCATATATTTT. Its protein is CASSYKPGNTIYF.

The chain links TRBV5-1 to TRBJ2-7; 11 bases match TRBD1. J gave up 6 bases and V 1 base, and 6 bases lay outside the gene matches. CDR3 length equals 15 residues. Germline V gene lookup returns CDR1 SGHRS and CDR2 YFSETQ. CDR3 region: CASSLTMDRGREQYF. CDR3 nucleotides: TGCGCCAGCAGCTTGACGATGGACAGGGGGCGCGAGCAGTACTTC.

The J gene is TRBJ1-3, the V gene TRBV11-2; TRBD1 might be the D (5 bases). This CDR3 contains 16 residues. The germline V gene has CDR1 SGHAT and CDR2 FQNNGV. Between the trimmed V and J ends, which lost 5 bases and 1 base, there was a span of 15 bases. CDR3 coding DNA: TGTGCCAGCAGCCTAGGGGCATTTGGTTCTGGAAACACCATATATTTT. Translation gives CASSLGAFGSGNTIYF.

This clone was detected a few times. The V and J genes are TRBV27 and TRBJ1-2; possible D gene TRBD1, 6 bases. V shed 4 bases and J shed 8 bases, with 20 bases lying between them. The V gene's germline CDR1 is MNHEY and CDR2 SMNVEV (reference sequence). This CDR3 is built from 15 residues. CDR3 in amino acids: CASSSLRQAPGGYTF. CDR3 coding DNA: TGTGCCAGCAGTTCATTAAGACAGGCCCCCGGCGGCTACACCTTC.

V and J are TRBV5-1 and TRBJ1-3, with 12 nucleotides matching TRBD1. CDR3 length: 16 residues. Germline lookup yields CDR1 SGHRS and CDR2 YFSETQ. V shed 1 base and J 4 bases; nucleotides not matched to a gene: 3. The CDR3 coding sequence is TGCGCCAGCAGCTTGCCGGGACAGGGGGCAGGAAACACCATATATTTT. This gives the protein CASSLPGQGAGNTIYF.

The chain joins TRBV19 to TRBJ2-3; 8 bases fit TRBD2. The J segment lost 2 bases and the V segment lost 3 bases, leaving 7 bases of the junction unmatched. This CDR3 region has 16 residues. CDR1 and CDR2 from the germline V gene are LNHDA and SQIVND (reference sequence). The CDR3 protein is CASSIGAGGPTDTQYF. The CDR3 DNA is TGTGCCAGTAGTATCGGCGCGGGAGGCCCCACAGATACGCAGTATTTT.

The chain joins TRBV28 to TRBJ2-7; TRBD1 agrees at 7 bases. CDR1 MDHEN and CDR2 SYDVKM come from the germline V gene. This CDR3 comprises 17 residues. V shed 7 bases, J shed 3 bases, and the junction held 18 bases outside the gene matches. The CDR3 sequence is CASIPGQRTFSFYEQYF. CDR3 sequence (DNA): TGTGCCAGCATTCCGGGACAGAGGACGTTTTCCTTCTACGAGCAGTACTTC.

V gene TRBV11-2 combines with J gene TRBJ2-3, with a possible D match to TRBD2 (6 bases). Germline-derived CDR1 and CDR2 are SGHAT and FQNNGV. Between the trimmed V and J ends, which lost 4 bases and 2 bases, there was a span of 13 bases. CDR3 length: 15 amino acids. For the CDR3, the DNA is TGTGCCAGCAGCTCCCGGGACTCTAACACAGATACGCAGTATTTT. Translating it yields CASSSRDSNTDTQYF.

V gene TRBV10-3 combines with J gene TRBJ2-7, with 10 nucleotides matching TRBD1. J gave up 3 bases and V 10 bases, and 9 bases lay outside the gene matches. Germline CDR1 is ENHRY and CDR2 is SYGVKD. The CDR3 runs 14 residues. The CDR3 sequence is CATLGGQGIYEQYF. DNA for the CDR3: TGTGCCACCCTGGGGGGACAGGGGATCTACGAGCAGTACTTC.

The V and J genes are TRBV30 and TRBJ2-5, with TRBD1 matching over 10 bases. The CDR3 length is 14 residues. J was trimmed by 4 bases and V by 4 bases; bases with no gene match: 6. Germline V gives CDR1 GTSNPN, CDR2 SVGIG (reference sequence). In DNA form, the CDR3 reads TGTGCCTGGAATACCGGGACAGGGGTAGAGACCCAGTACTTC. Its protein is CAWNTGTGVETQYF.

The V and J genes are TRBV10-3 and TRBJ2-5; tentatively, D is TRBD2 (6 bases). The CDR3 runs to 17 residues. From germline, CDR1 is ENHRY and CDR2 SYGVKD. With 4 bases removed from V and 1 base from J, the gap between germline ends came to 19 bases. CDR3 residues: CAISVRRSSGSQETQYF. CDR3 DNA sequence: TGTGCCATCAGTGTCCGCCGGAGTAGCGGATCCCAAGAGACCCAGTACTTC.

The chain links TRBV19 to TRBJ2-2; TRBD1 is a possible D gene (6 bases). From germline, CDR1 is LNHDA and CDR2 SQIVND (reference sequence). Deletions cut 2 bases from V and 6 bases from J, with 7 bases between. This CDR3 region has 13 residues. The DNA for the CDR3 is TGTGCCAGTAGTATACAGGGGCCCGGGGAGCTGTTTTTT. Translation: CASSIQGPGELFF.

V gene TRBV28 combines with J gene TRBJ1-5, with 8 bases lining up with TRBD1. V shed 6 bases, J shed 2 bases, and the junction held 3 bases outside the gene matches. The CDR3 consists of 14 residues. Germline V lookup: CDR1 MDHEN, CDR2 SYDVKM. The CDR3 reads CASRLTGGNQPQHF. The CDR3 nucleotides read TGTGCCAGCAGGTTGACAGGGGGCAATCAGCCCCAGCATTTT. The complete variable domain, with remaining parts taken from reference TRBV28 and TRBJ1-5, reads DVKVTQSSRYLVKRTGEKVFLECVQDMDHENMFWYRQDPGLGLRLIYFSYDVKMKEKGDIPEGYSVSREKKERFSLILESASTNQTSMYLCASRLTGGNQPQHFGDGTRLSIL.

The gene calls are TRBV10-3 and TRBJ2-3, with 7 bases that match TRBD1. The CDR3 covers 15 residues. CDR1 and CDR2 (germline): ENHRY, SYGVKD. With V trimmed by 3 bases and J by 2 bases, 5 bases remained unmatched. The CDR3: CAISDSTGNTDTQYF. The DNA of the CDR3 is TGTGCCATCAGTGACTCGACAGGGAACACAGATACGCAGTATTTT.

V is TRBV7-9 and J is TRBJ2-4; 12 bases are a match to TRBD2. V shed 3 bases and J 0 bases; nucleotides not matched to a gene: 6. This CDR3 is 18 amino acids long. Per germline, CDR1 SEHNR and CDR2 FQNEAQ (reference sequence). CDR3 nucleotides: TGTGCCAGCAGCTTTCCTCTAGCGGGGGGGCTAGCCAAAAACATTCAGTACTTC. Residues: CASSFPLAGGLAKNIQYF.

This clone was recorded once. The V call is TRBV27, the J call TRBJ2-1; 9 positions agree with TRBD1. CDR3 length equals 15 residues. Germline loops: CDR1 MNHEY, CDR2 SMNVEV (reference sequence). J gave up 3 bases and V 6 bases, and 6 bases lay outside the gene matches. CDR3 loop: CASRPDRGFYNEQFF. The CDR3 nucleotides are TGTGCCAGCAGGCCGGACAGGGGATTCTACAATGAGCAGTTCTTC.

This clone was observed a few times. This sequence joins TRBV29-1 and TRBJ2-3; the match to TRBD2 covers 9 bases. Germline assignment: CDR1 SQVTM and CDR2 ANQGSEA. This CDR3 has 14 residues. The ends lost 7 bases at V and 5 bases at J; junction bases unmatched: 10. The CDR3 spells CSAFLAGKGDTQYF. Here the CDR3 DNA reads TGCAGCGCGTTCCTAGCGGGAAAAGGAGATACGCAGTATTTT.

J is TRBJ2-3 and V is TRBV11-2; 7 positions match TRBD1. Germline CDR1 is SGHAT and CDR2 is FQNNGV. Germline trimming cut 0 bases from V and 1 base from J; bases unmatched to any gene: 4. This CDR3 is 16 amino acids long. CDR3 sequence (DNA): TGTGCCAGCAGCTTAGAGCGACAGGGAGGCACAGATACGCAGTATTTT. Translating it yields CASSLERQGGTDTQYF. The entire variable domain, with the rest obtained from reference TRBV11-2 and TRBJ2-3, is as follows: EAGVAQSPRYKIIEKRQSVAFWCNPISGHATLYWYQQILGQGPKLLIQFQNNGVVDDSQLPKDRFSAERLKGVDSTLKIQPAKLEDSAVYLCASSLERQGGTDTQYFGPGTRLTVL.

The CDR3 protein is CASSQSPQAVGLFF. The CDR3 bases are TGTGCCAGCAGCCAATCGCCGCAAGCCGTCGGGCTGTTTTTT. This chain uses TRBV11-2 with TRBJ2-2; D not resolved. V gave up 5 bases and J gave up 13 bases, with 20 bases separating them. This CDR3 is 14 amino acids long. The germline V gene encodes CDR1 SGHAT and CDR2 FQNNGV.